These 29 T cell receptor beta chains came from one sample sequenced in a study of beta chain features in type 1 diabetes. Expressed TCRB transcripts were sequenced because the entire RNA isolate underwent reverse transcription. The repertoire was sequenced with immunoSEQ multiplex PCR; TCRdb's copy has only in-frame clones and lacks some. The table has some 150,000 clones, 6% to 7.5% seen once. Sequencing was carried out using central memory CD4+ T cells from blood. These TCRs come from a woman aged 25-40 years in good health.

The gene calls are TRBV12-5 and TRBJ2-5; the match to TRBD1 covers 8 bases. The CDR3 totals 15 residues. V was clipped by 7 bases and J by 4 bases; unmatched bases: 11. CDR1 and CDR2 from the germline V gene are LGHNT and FRNRAP. CDR3 sequence reads: CASAQSWTGTETQYF. CDR3 coding DNA: TGTGCTAGTGCCCAATCTTGGACAGGGACAGAGACCCAGTACTTC.

This clone was seen a handful of times. V gene TRBV4-3 combines with J gene TRBJ2-1; TRBD1 matches 8 bases. Germline V lookup: CDR1 LGHNA, CDR2 YSLEER. Trimming took 0 bases from V and 8 from J; bases not matched to a gene: 9. This CDR3 has 16 residues. The CDR3 DNA reads as TGCGCCAGCAGCCAAGACGTACAGGGGGGTCGGGATGAGCAGTTCTTC. As protein: CASSQDVQGGRDEQFF.

V is TRBV4-3 and J is TRBJ1-5; D may be TRBD1 (6 bases). Germline V gives CDR1 LGHNA, CDR2 YSLEER. Trimming took off 0 bases at V and 6 bases at J, with 12 bases between the two ends. The CDR3 runs 15 residues. CDR3 in DNA: TGCGCCAGCAGCCAAGATGAGTCAGGGGCTCAGCCCCAGCATTTT. It translates to CASSQDESGAQPQHF.

This sequence joins TRBV19 and TRBJ2-1; 8 bases line up with TRBD2. Germline CDR1 and CDR2: LNHDA and SQIVND (reference sequence). V shed 6 bases, J shed 5 bases, and the junction held 6 bases outside the gene matches. The CDR3 runs 14 residues. The chain's CDR3 is CASRFIAGNNEQFF. The CDR3 nucleotides read TGTGCCAGTAGGTTTATAGCGGGGAACAATGAGCAGTTCTTC. The whole variable domain, remainder taken from reference TRBV19 and TRBJ2-1, is DGGITQSPKYLFRKEGQNVTLSCEQNLNHDAMYWYRQDPGQGLRLIYYSQIVNDFQKGDIAEGYSVSREKKESFPLTVTSAQKNPTAFYLCASRFIAGNNEQFFGPGTRLTVL.

J is TRBJ2-3 and V is TRBV4-2; 10 bases are shared with TRBD1. V was pared by 1 base and J by 1 base, with 5 bases of the junction left unmatched. Per germline, CDR1 LGHNA and CDR2 YNFKEQ. The CDR3 has 17 amino acids. CDR3 residues: CASSQGDRGGGTDTQYF. Written as DNA, the CDR3 is TGTGCCAGCAGCCAAGGGGACAGGGGAGGAGGCACAGATACGCAGTATTTT.

This clone was seen only a few times. The chain couples TRBV5-4 to TRBJ1-1; TRBD1 aligns across 8 bases. V trimming: 4 bases; J trimming: 1 base; junction bases outside the gene matches: 21. The V gene's germline CDR1 is SGHNT and CDR2 YYREEE (reference sequence). The CDR3 length is 20 residues. This CDR3 is CASSPGTGRLQFLKNTEAFF. The CDR3 DNA is TGTGCCAGCAGCCCTGGGACAGGCCGACTCCAGTTCCTAAAGAACACTGAAGCTTTCTTT.

V usage is TRBV5-6 and J usage is TRBJ2-7, with a possible D match to TRBD1 (5 bases). CDR1 is SGHDT, CDR2 YYEEEE, per germline. The V end lost 1 base, the J end lost 9 bases, and 11 bases lay between the germline ends. The CDR3 spans 12 residues. CDR3 in DNA: TGTGCCAGCAGCTTGCAGGGTTTAAGGCAGTACTTC. Its protein product is CASSLQGLRQYF.

The sample holds a few counts of this clone. The chain recombines TRBV7-9 with TRBJ2-1, with D tentatively TRBD1 (6 bases). The CDR3 totals 13 residues. The V end was cut by 3 bases, the J end by 5 bases, with 8 bases between. Germline V gene lookup returns CDR1 SEHNR and CDR2 FQNEAQ (reference sequence). In DNA form, the CDR3 reads TGTGCCAGCAGCTTCGGACAGAACAATGAGCAGTTCTTC. Encoded protein: CASSFGQNNEQFF.

This clone was counted ten times or more. Germline is not matched at one junction end, which may reflect a read error. This chain uses TRBV2 with TRBJ2-7; 8 bases fit TRBD2. Germline V gene lookup returns CDR1 SNHLY and CDR2 FYNNEI. The CDR3 runs 15 residues. CDR3 DNA sequence: TGTGCCAGCAGGGAAGGGACTAGTAACTCTCACGAGCAGTACTTC. As protein: CASREGTSNSHEQYF.

The chain is built from TRBV6-5 and TRBJ1-2; D ambiguous. The CDR3 runs to 13 residues. V lost 5 bases, J lost 3 bases, and 10 bases lay in between. The germline gives CDR1 MNHEY, CDR2 SVGAGI. This CDR3 is CASSDPGDYGYTF. The CDR3 DNA reads TGTGCCAGCAGTGACCCGGGTGACTATGGCTACACCTTC.

This chain connects TRBV7-8 to TRBJ2-6; D might be TRBD1 (6 bases). The germline gives CDR1 SGHVS, CDR2 FQNEAQ. Trimming cost V 6 bases and J 2 bases, with 17 bases left between them. CDR3 length equals 17 residues. In DNA form, the CDR3 reads TGTGCCAGCAGAGCAGGGGCCATAGTCCCTGGGGCCAACGTCCTGACTTTC. Translated: CASRAGAIVPGANVLTF.

This clone was recorded a few times. The chain is built from TRBV5-6 and TRBJ2-3, with D perhaps matching TRBD1 (6 bases). From germline, CDR1 is SGHDT and CDR2 YYEEEE. This CDR3 contains 19 residues. V was cut by 5 bases and J by 1 base, with 26 bases left in between. The CDR3 spells CASSQNGQGTPWGTDTQYF. In DNA form, the CDR3 reads TGTGCCAGCAGTCAGAACGGTCAGGGGACCCCTTGGGGCACAGATACGCAGTATTTT. Combining the CDR3 with reference TRBV5-6 and TRBJ2-3 gives the whole variable domain DAGVTQSPTHLIKTRGQQVTLRCSPKSGHDTVSWYQQALGQGPQFIFQYYEEEERQRGNFPDRFSGHQFPNYSSELNVNALLLGDSALYLCASSQNGQGTPWGTDTQYFGPGTRLTVL.

Only a few counts were recorded for this clone. The J gene is TRBJ2-7, the V gene TRBV5-4, with D maybe TRBD1 (5 bases). Germline values: CDR1 SGHNT, CDR2 YYREEE (reference sequence). This CDR3 contains 16 residues. V dropped 3 bases and J dropped 1 base, with 17 bases sitting between them. The CDR3, as DNA: TGTGCCAGCAGCTCCCCCCGGCAGGGTAAATCCTACGAGCAGTACTTC. Translating it yields CASSSPRQGKSYEQYF.

The CDR3 reads CASSLAGQAARSGGYTF. Here the CDR3 DNA reads TGTGCCAGCAGCTTGGCCGGACAGGCGGCCCGGTCAGGTGGCTACACCTTC. The V gene is TRBV7-9, the J gene TRBJ1-2, with TRBD1 matching 7 bases. CDR3 length: 17 residues. Trimming at V came to 3 bases and at J to 7 bases, leaving 17 bases not matched to a gene. Germline lookup yields CDR1 SEHNR and CDR2 FQNEAQ (reference sequence).

The rearrangement joins TRBV4-3 to TRBJ2-7; 8 bases are a match to TRBD2. V lost 5 bases and J lost 6; bases outside the gene matches: 12. The CDR3 is 15 amino acids. CDR1 is LGHNA, CDR2 YSLEER, per germline. The CDR3 is CASSTQAGAALEQYF. The CDR3 region has the DNA TGCGCCAGCAGCACCCAAGCGGGAGCGGCTCTCGAGCAGTACTTC.

CDR3 nucleotide sequence: TGTGCCAGCAGCCGCGGGAGGGTAAAGATAGAGACCCAGTACTTC. It translates to CASSRGRVKIETQYF. J is TRBJ2-5 and V is TRBV14; 9 positions agree with TRBD2. CDR1 and CDR2 (germline): SGHDN, FVKESK. The CDR3 is 15 amino acids. V shed 4 bases and J 4 bases; nucleotides not matched to a gene: 7. The full variable domain, its missing parts supplied by reference TRBV14 and TRBJ2-5, is EAGVTQFPSHSVIEKGQTVTLRCDPISGHDNLYWYRRVMGKEIKFLLHFVKESKQDESGMPNNRFLAERTGGTYSTLKVQPAELEDSGVYFCASSRGRVKIETQYFGPGTRLLVL.

This clone has only a few counts. V gene TRBV28 combines with J gene TRBJ2-7; TRBD1 matches 7 bases. The germline V gene has CDR1 MDHEN and CDR2 SYDVKM. The V segment lost 8 bases and the J segment 3 bases; nucleotides outside the gene matches: 13. The CDR3 extends over 15 amino acids. CDR3 nucleotides: TGTGCCAGCGGTCCCGGGACAGTTTATGGCTACGAGCAGTACTTC. This sequence encodes CASGPGTVYGYEQYF. Full variable domain (outside the CDR3, taken from reference TRBV28 and TRBJ2-7): DVKVTQSSRYLVKRTGEKVFLECVQDMDHENMFWYRQDPGLGLRLIYFSYDVKMKEKGDIPEGYSVSREKKERFSLILESASTNQTSMYLCASGPGTVYGYEQYFGPGTRLTVT.

This clone was picked up a small number of times. The rearrangement links TRBV19 to TRBJ2-7; D may be TRBD1 (6 bases). Trimming left V 2 bases short and J 9 bases short, with 11 bases between. CDR3 length: 12 amino acids. Germline CDR1 reads LNHDA; CDR2 reads SQIVND (reference sequence). The CDR3 DNA is TGTGCCAGTAGTATACCAACAGGGAGGCAGTACTTC. Protein product: CASSIPTGRQYF.

The sample holds a few counts of this clone. The V gene is TRBV5-1, the J gene TRBJ2-1; weak D call: TRBD2 (5 bases). V was trimmed by 0 bases and J by 2 bases, leaving 12 bases between them. Germline V lookup: CDR1 SGHRS, CDR2 YFSETQ. The length of the CDR3 is 16 residues. The CDR3 protein is CASSLASAGPYNEQFF. In DNA form, the CDR3 reads TGCGCCAGCAGCTTGGCCTCTGCGGGTCCCTACAATGAGCAGTTCTTC. The full variable domain, its missing parts supplied by reference TRBV5-1 and TRBJ2-1, is KAGVTQTPRYLIKTRGQQVTLSCSPISGHRSVSWYQQTPGQGLQFLFEYFSETQRNKGNFPGRFSGRQFSNSRSEMNVSTLELGDSALYLCASSLASAGPYNEQFFGPGTRLTVL.

The rearrangement links TRBV29-1 to TRBJ2-7; 15 bases are shared with TRBD2. V gave up 5 bases and J gave up 4 bases; unmatched junction bases: 6. CDR3 size: 15 residues. Germline lookup yields CDR1 SQVTM and CDR2 ANQGSEA. The CDR3 region has the DNA TGCAGCGTTAGGACTAGCGGGAGGGGGCGGTACGAGCAGTACTTC. Translating gives CSVRTSGRGRYEQYF.

A few counts support this clone. The V call is TRBV15, the J call TRBJ1-1; D might be TRBD1 (5 bases). The CDR3 totals 13 residues. The germline V gene has CDR1 LNHNV and CDR2 YYDKDF (reference sequence). V lost 2 bases to trimming and J lost 4 bases, with 8 bases between them. Here the CDR3 DNA reads TGTGCCACCAGCAGAAAAACAGGCACTGAAGCTTTCTTT. Amino acids: CATSRKTGTEAFF.

This clone was detected only a few times. The chain links TRBV6-5 to TRBJ1-5, with 7 bases lining up with TRBD1. Germline CDR1 and CDR2: MNHEY and SVGAGI. The V and J ends lost 6 bases and 4 bases, in that order; junction bases with no gene match: 9. CDR3 length: 15 amino acids. The CDR3 is CASRKDRAENQPQHF. The CDR3 region has the DNA TGTGCCAGCAGAAAAGACAGGGCCGAAAATCAGCCCCAGCATTTT.

The chain has TRBV2 and TRBJ2-7; no definite D call. Trimming left V 6 bases short and J 2 bases short, with 17 bases between. The V gene's germline CDR1 is SNHLY and CDR2 FYNNEI. This CDR3 comprises 15 residues. This chain's CDR3 is CASSPELASPYEQYF. Here the CDR3 DNA reads TGTGCCAGCAGCCCTGAGCTCGCGTCCCCCTACGAGCAGTACTTC.

As regards this clone: This same CDR3 is encoded by further DNA sequences in the sample. The chain couples TRBV5-1 to TRBJ1-4; 11 bases are shared with TRBD1. The CDR3 extends over 14 amino acids. The junction had 3 bases not matched to a gene; V was cut back by 4 bases and J by 7 bases. Germline V gene lookup returns CDR1 SGHRS and CDR2 YFSETQ. The CDR3 DNA reads TGCGCCAGCAGCCCTGGGACAGGGGGTGAAAAACTGTTTTTT. Its translation is CASSPGTGGEKLFF.

The rearrangement links TRBV7-6 to TRBJ1-4; D is uncertain. V was pared by 3 bases and J by 5 bases, with 7 bases between. The germline V gene has CDR1 SGHVS and CDR2 FNYEAQ. The CDR3 extends over 13 amino acids. The CDR3 loop is CASSLLQNEKLFF. The CDR3 nucleotides are TGTGCCAGCAGCTTGTTGCAGAATGAAAAACTGTTTTTT.

This clone was seen ten or more times. The gene calls are TRBV30 and TRBJ2-1; D perhaps matches TRBD2 (5 bases). Looked up from germline, CDR1 is GTSNPN and CDR2 is SVGIG (reference sequence). With 0 bases removed from V and 9 bases from J, the gap between germline ends came to 12 bases. CDR3 length: 13 amino acids. The CDR3 region is CAWSVRDEGEQFF. The CDR3 nucleotides read TGTGCCTGGAGTGTACGGGATGAGGGTGAGCAGTTCTTC.

There are a few counts of this clone. The V gene is TRBV28, the J gene TRBJ1-5; 11 bases agree with TRBD1. Germline CDR1 reads MDHEN; CDR2 reads SYDVKM. CDR3 length equals 15 residues. V lost 7 bases, J lost 6 bases, and 8 bases stayed unmatched. This CDR3 is CASITGGQGGQPQHF. CDR3 coding DNA: TGTGCCAGCATCACTGGGGGACAGGGGGGTCAGCCCCAGCATTTT.

This rearrangement joins TRBV6-5 to TRBJ2-1, with 7 bases matching TRBD2. The CDR3 runs to 16 residues. Germline-derived CDR1 and CDR2 are MNHEY and SVGAGI. V shed 1 base, J shed 7 bases, and the junction held 10 bases outside the gene matches. CDR3 nucleotide sequence: TGTGCCAGCAGTTACTTTCGGACGGGCGGGGGAAATGAGCAGTTCTTC. Translating it yields CASSYFRTGGGNEQFF.

The chain carries TRBV18 and TRBJ2-1; possibly TRBD2 for D (6 bases). Germline lookup yields CDR1 KGHSH and CDR2 LQKENI. The CDR3 is made up of 16 amino acids. Trimming took off 1 base at V and 4 bases at J, with 14 bases between the two ends. CDR3 residues: CASSPLAGRGYNEQFF. The CDR3 DNA is TGTGCCAGCTCACCACTGGCGGGACGAGGGTACAATGAGCAGTTCTTC.